This T cell receptor (beta chain) originates from a study of shared clonotypes between healthy human individuals. Study in general: In total, the donors were two women and a few men aged 18 to 49.

V shed 5 bases and J shed 10 bases, with 25 bases lying between them. The V gene's germline CDR1 is SGHNT and CDR2 YYREEE (reference sequence). The CDR3 totals 16 residues. This table comes from immunoSEQ multiplex PCR, and its TCRdb copy is limited to in-frame clones, with some not included. The sample has hundreds of thousands of clones, 55% to 85% seen once; the top ten hold about 1.8%. The sample was memory CD4+ T cells sorted from blood. Indicated subset: CD45RA-negative fraction. The sequence came from a woman aged 30 to 39 in good health. The gene calls are TRBV5-4 and TRBJ2-1; the D gene is possibly TRBD1 (6 bases). The CDR3: CASSIFPGDRRGEQFF. The CDR3 region has the DNA TGTGCCAGCAGTATATTCCCAGGGGACCGACGGGGAGAGCAGTTCTTC.